This TCR beta chain stems from a study of T cells in Graves' hyperthyroidism and ophthalmopathy (dated by TCRdb to between 2019 and 2020). In the study overall: Peripheral blood was sampled at the time of initial diagnosis, prior to any treatment. To identify distinguishing TCR V-J signatures, a discovery cohort of 100 or so patients was used, comprising 43 with Graves' ophthalmopathy and around 60 with stable Graves' hyperthyroidism. An independent validation cohort of about 20 hyperthyroidism patients and 17 patients who later progressed to ophthalmopathy tested prospective prediction of ophthalmopathy. The 100 or so discovery patients were randomly split 7:3 into training and test sets. In addition, the study compared T-cell repertoires in thyroid tissue and in blood from several Graves' hyperthyroidism patients. Once sampling was done, hyperthyroidism patients were given methimazole at a starting dose of 30 mg daily, whereas ophthalmopathy patients were given high-dose intravenous methylprednisolone. The paper reports TCR Vbeta CDR3 sequencing of approximately 140 peripheral blood samples: under 45 ophthalmopathy, about 75 hyperthyroidism and around 17 progressor patients.

Overall study results and their limits: No statistical method was used to set the sample size in advance, and investigators knew the group allocation. In validation, progression to ophthalmopathy was predicted by the model with nearly 71% sensitivity and 72% to 85% specificity, a median of approximately 6.5 months before onset. Ophthalmopathy was separated from stable hyperthyroidism by a 13 V-J signature model, with approximately 90% sensitivity and about 84% specificity obtained in cross-validation and 80%/75% obtained in testing. Most expanded thyroid clonotypes (frequency above 0.001) were also detected in blood, suggesting blood repertoires may reflect thyroid immune responses.

V has 4 bases trimmed and J has 6 bases trimmed; junction bases matching no gene number 6. The CDR3 sequence holds 15 residues, the cysteine and phenylalanine included. The entry retains the CDR3 DNA only, 45 bases that are in frame from base 1. Per the germline V gene, SGDLS is the CDR1 and YYNGEE is the CDR2. This clonotype was counted a few times. Its target antigen remains unknown. There are no base qualities to consult, and no much larger clone falls within one base. Stable Graves' hyperthyroidism was defined as no progression to ophthalmopathy during 18 months of follow-up. Hyperthyroidism patients were newly diagnosed, with disease duration under 2 months, and aged 18 to 65 years. Patients with uncontrolled infections, other autoimmune diseases, pregnancy or lactation were excluded. Diagnoses were based on clinical symptoms, serum thyroxine and TRAb, thyroid ultrasound and orbital computed tomography. Ficoll-Paque density gradient centrifugation was used to isolate PBMCs from approximately 11 ml of fresh peripheral blood. Total RNA was extracted with Trizol reagent, and quality was checked on an Agilent 2100 Bioanalyzer.

The TCR beta CDR3 regions were amplified from the RNA transcripts. For the first round of RT-PCR on the TCR CDR3, the HTBI primer set was used together with the Qiagen OneStep RT-PCR kit. Libraries were constructed in a second round of multiplex PCR, after which size selection and purification were performed. Sequencing of the libraries was done on an Illumina HiSeq2000 using paired-end 100 bp reads. As for how the authors treated the data: SOAPnuke was used to process the raw data, with reads discarded if the reads contained adapters or uncalled bases, had a mean Phred below 15, or lacked an exact constant-primer or identifier match. COPE v1.2.5 was used to merge the high-quality paired reads, and each unique nucleotide sequence was defined as a clonotype. MiTCR v1.1 was used to align clonotypes to the IMGT TRBV, TRBD and TRBJ reference segments. The analysis was restricted to V-J combinations with a frequency above 0.0001, which together covered 99.2% of the repertoires. The TCS score was defined as the ratio of F50 (clonal expansion) to E x V (chaos), calculated using BLOSUM62-based TCRdist between CDR3 peptides within each V-J. Welch's t-statistics and random forest reduced fewer than 600 V-J features to 13, which were used in a naive Bayes classifier (R e1071). The raw public reads went through TCRdb reprocessing: fastp at Q25, MiXCR clone calling, in-frame beta chains kept. CDR3 protein sequences are deduplicated, and each keeps its most common genes and DNA. The V and J calls here are based on TCRdb, not the publication. Within this sample are around 350,000 distinct CDR3 sequences, with 25% of them counted one time only. In total, the top ten clones hold about 73% of the sample.

The chain links TRBV9 with TRBJ2-3; TRBD2 matches 12 bases in the middle. The sample consisted of blood. This receptor was identified in a man aged 50-59 years with Graves' hyperthyroidism. The CDR3 here reads CASSPSGRARDTQYF. Read as DNA, the sequence is TGTGCCAGCAGCCCTAGCGGGAGGGCCCGGGATACGCAGTATTTT. The CDR3 plus the reference TRBV9 and TRBJ2-3 genes for the other parts give the full variable domain: DSGVTQTPKHLITATGQRVTLRCSPRSGDLSVYWYQQSLDQGLQFLIQYYNGEERAKGNILERFSAQQFPDLHSELNLSSLELGDSALYFCASSPSGRARDTQYFGPGTRLTVL.